The sample holds many counts of the clone carrying this T cell receptor beta chain. The antigen is unknown. The data were taken from a study of T cells in Graves' hyperthyroidism and ophthalmopathy. Findings of the study overall: Most thyroid-expanded clonotypes above 0.001 were also found in blood. From stable hyperthyroidism, ophthalmopathy was separated by a 13 V-J model.

This CDR3 has 11 residues. V was cut by 5 bases and J by 8 bases, with 7 bases left in between. When ophthalmopathy did not progress within 18 months, Graves' hyperthyroidism was considered stable. Hyperthyroidism, newly diagnosed and lasting under 2 months, affected patients aged 18 to 65. Amplification of TCR beta CDR3 regions was performed using RNA transcripts as template. A set of HTBI primers served as the primers for a first-round RT-PCR of the TCR CDR3. TCRdb reanalysed the multiplex PCR reads using MiXCR and keeps one entry per CDR3 protein. The sample yields over 550,000 distinct CDR3 sequences, approximately 15% seen once.

This rearrangement joins TRBV12-3 or TRBV12-4 to TRBJ2-1, with D hard to call. The origin of this receptor is a young woman with Graves' hyperthyroidism. The specimen was blood. CDR3 loop: CASSPGDEQFF. CDR3 coding DNA: TGTGCCAGCAGTCCTGGCGATGAGCAGTTCTTC.